This T cell receptor beta chain was obtained from a study of blood T cell repertoires in COVID-19. As for the study in general: The study drew acute and convalescent COVID-19 samples from the United States, Italy and Spain. Nucleic acid was either cDNA or gDNA, and it came from T cells, B-cell-depleted T cells, or PBMCs.

In the study's own analysis: Reference gene primers were amplified, and this amplification served to estimate nucleated cell counts. Clones were sequenced by immunoSEQ multiplex PCR, and TCRdb holds only the in-frame ones, with some missing. The DNA was the basis for D and trimming; V, J and clone size are from that table. The data show about 240,000 clones, over 75% seen once. The TCR comes from a man younger than 45 who had recovered from COVID-19. Sequencing was carried out using peripheral blood.

The CDR3 sequence is CRPRQDTYEQYV. CDR3 in DNA: TGTCGCCCCAGGCAGGATACCTACGAGCAGTACGTC. The rearrangement uses TRBV24-1 and TRBJ2-7; no reliable D call. The CDR3 length is 12 residues. Germline assignment: CDR1 KGHDR and CDR2 SFDVKD.